Following are 6 T cell receptor beta chains from one sample sequenced in a study of CD8 T cells in cerebrospinal fluid in Alzheimer's disease. TCRdb derives one entry per CDR3 protein from the 10x single-cell sequencing reads, leaving out DNA. The table for this sample gives under 1,500 distinct CDR3 sequences. Specimen: cerebrospinal fluid. These receptors were taken from a human donor in good health.

V and J are TRBV19 and TRBJ2-4; TCRdb lists TRBD2, though no DNA is available to test this call. The germline V gene encodes CDR1 LNHDA and CDR2 SQIVND (reference sequence). This CDR3 contains 16 residues. The CDR3 is CASSTLPGLAGNIQYF.

This clonotype is classed as large (0.1 to 1%) by frequency. The chain links TRBV4-3 to TRBJ2-1; TCRdb indicates TRBD2, and absent DNA this call remains unverified. Germline values: CDR1 LGHNA, CDR2 YSLEER. The CDR3 length is 15 residues. The CDR3 sequence is CASSQADQAGNEQFF.

This clonotype is deemed large by its frequency. CDR3 amino acids: CASSLEGNTQYF. V and J are TRBV11-2 and TRBJ2-3. This CDR3 is 12 amino acids long. The germline CDR1 and CDR2 sequences are SGHAT and FQNNGV. The variable domain in full, with the rest retrieved from reference TRBV11-2 and TRBJ2-3, is EAGVAQSPRYKIIEKRQSVAFWCNPISGHATLYWYQQILGQGPKLLIQFQNNGVVDDSQLPKDRFSAERLKGVDSTLKIQPAKLEDSAVYLCASSLEGNTQYFGPGTRLTVL.

Judged by frequency, this clonotype is medium-sized. The V and J genes are TRBV24-1 and TRBJ2-2; there is no DNA to check the TCRdb D call of TRBD1. Germline V gene lookup returns CDR1 KGHDR and CDR2 SFDVKD. The CDR3 covers 15 residues. The CDR3 sequence: CATSGGPTNTGELFF.

This clonotype is medium-sized by frequency. The V call is TRBV14, the J call TRBJ2-3; the D call from TCRdb, TRBD2, cannot be confirmed without DNA. Germline CDR1 SGHDN, CDR2 FVKESK. The CDR3 contains 17 residues. CDR3 residues: CASSQDPAGTSTDTQYF.

This clonotype shows up as medium-sized by frequency. The chain links TRBV21-1 to TRBJ2-1; TCRdb lists TRBD2, though no DNA is available to test this call. TRBV21-1 is an annotated pseudogene. CDR3 length: 18 residues. CDR3 protein: CASSKRGLDGSPTDEQFF.